This T cell receptor beta chain originates from a study of blood T cell repertoires in COVID-19. Study in general: COVID-19 samples, acute and convalescent, were from the United States, Italy and Spain. PBMCs, B-cell-depleted T cells, or T cells provided the cDNA or gDNA that made up the material.

Methods used by the authors: By means of reference gene primer amplification, nucleated cell counts were estimated. Some clones are missing from TCRdb's copy, which holds only in-frame ones; the method was immunoSEQ multiplex PCR. D and trimming were read from the DNA, whereas the V and J calls and clone size are those reported in that table. The sample has tens of thousands of clones; approximately 81% are singletons. In germline, CDR1 is KGHDR, CDR2 SFDVKD. The CDR3 has 14 amino acids. With 4 bases clipped from V and 5 bases from J, the junction kept 1 base outside the gene matches. The TCR was taken from a woman aged 70 to 79 with acute or convalescent COVID-19. Sequencing was done on a sample of peripheral blood. The rearrangement links TRBV24-1 to TRBJ2-1; TRBD2 matches 10 bases. The CDR3 protein is CATSDLAGDNEQFF. Here the CDR3 DNA reads TGTGCCACCAGTGACCTAGCGGGGGACAATGAGCAGTTCTTC.